Listed here is a single T cell receptor (beta chain). The data were taken from a study of CD8 T cells in Susac syndrome. Random-hexamer reverse transcription was applied to about 0.5 to 1 ug RNA. From the immunoSEQ multiplex PCR reads, TCRdb called clonotypes with MiXCR, one entry per CDR3 protein. The sample lists some 120,000 distinct CDR3 sequences, around 94% occurring once. The CDR3 has 11 amino acids. Germline V gene sequence: CDR1 LNHDA, CDR2 SQIVND (reference sequence). Trimming pared 6 bases from V and 9 bases from J, leaving 9 bases between. The genes are TRBV19 and TRBJ2-1; tentatively, D is TRBD2 (5 bases). The receptor was isolated from a human donor with multiple sclerosis. Sequenced sample: CD4+ T cells from PBMCs. For the CDR3, the DNA is TGTGCCAGTAGACGGGGTAGTGAGCAGTTCTTC. As protein: CASRRGSEQFF.